This paragraph reports one T cell receptor beta chain. This record comes from a study of blood T cell repertoires in COVID-19. Whole-study context: There were acute and convalescent COVID-19 samples, and they came from the United States, Italy and Spain.

Using immunoSEQ multiplex PCR, the repertoire was profiled, and TCRdb retains in-frame clones only, with some absent. The sample lists tens of thousands of clones; 65% to 85% were seen once. The J segment lost 6 bases and the V segment lost 4 bases, leaving 8 bases of the junction unmatched. The CDR3 sequence is 16 residues long. Germline-derived CDR1 and CDR2 are SGDLS and YYNGEE. The sequence was obtained from a woman over 75 with acute or convalescent COVID-19. The specimen was peripheral blood. This chain uses TRBV9 with TRBJ2-1; the match to TRBD2 covers 12 bases. CDR3 DNA: TGTGCCAGCAGCCCCCCCGGACTAGCGGGAACCAATGAGCAGTTCTTC. Its protein product is CASSPPGLAGTNEQFF.